This T cell receptor (beta chain) was identified in a study of a mutant IDH1 vaccine in newly diagnosed glioma (dated by TCRdb to the early 2020s). Notes on the research overall: Vaccination was initiated 4-6 weeks after radiotherapy alone, or concurrently with temozolomide cycles in the chemotherapy-containing groups. The roughly 33 treated patients were 62.5% male and roughly 40% female, with a mean age of approximately 38 years. Visit V12 was the week-35 safety follow-up and visit V13 was the week-47 end of study. Before enrollment, patients had received standard therapy of radiotherapy alone, temozolomide alone, or radiochemotherapy with temozolomide; most received the combination. For exploratory analyses, longitudinal TCRB deep sequencing was carried out in 25 treated patients wherever samples were available. Six visits were used for peripheral blood collection: V03 (baseline), V05, V07, V10, V12 and V13.

From the germline V gene, CDR1 is SGHTA and CDR2 is FQGNSA. The CDR3 goes from the cysteine to the phenylalanine over 13 residues. Only the CDR3 region is kept as DNA, spanning 39 bases read in frame from base 1. V and J lose 1 base and 5 bases, and a span of 8 bases separates them. The receptor library was made with the immunoSEQ multiplex PCR assay. Following the manufacturer's protocol, the hsTCRB Kit was used to amplify rearranged TCR beta chain sequences. TCRB libraries were sequenced on an Illumina MiSeq. From the authors' description of their analysis: Demultiplexing, trimming and gene mapping were performed with the kit vendor's proprietary platform. In TCRdb, the immuneACCESS table is reduced to in-frame sequences with V and J assigned. These tables do not hold every clone; where another copy was compared, an unresolved V gene accounts for under half, and the others remain unexplained. V, J and clone size reflect that table, while D and trimming were determined from the DNA. The sample records about 34,000 clones, about 87% of which are singletons. About 11% of the sample lies in the top ten.

Concerning this clone: Its antigen remains unidentified. There are no base qualities to consult, and no much larger clone falls within one base.

Overall study results and their limits: Selection of PBMC samples for TCRB deep sequencing was based on availability. The authors stated that sample limitations prevented analyses of patient blood samples from being reproduced. Pseudoprogression seemed to be unrelated to changes in the top peripheral T cell clonotypes found by TCRB sequencing. Immune responses induced by the vaccine were seen in around 93% of patients across multiple MHC alleles.

The meaning of the sample's time point label: week 47, end of study. Each vaccine dose, consisting of 300 ug of a 20-mer mutant IDH1 peptide in Montanide, was administered subcutaneously with topical imiquimod. Patients were given eight vaccinations, in weeks 1, 3, 5, 7, 11, 15, 19 and 23, which matched visits V03 through V10. The donors had newly diagnosed IDH1-mutant astrocytomas of WHO grade 3 or 4 that showed loss of nuclear ATRX. The samples were drawn from NOA16, a multicentre, single-arm, open-label phase I trial in Germany that tested a mutant IDH1 peptide vaccine in humans for the first time. Genomic DNA for TCRB sequencing was isolated from EDTA blood with the DNeasy Blood and Tissue Kit.

The sample in question was PBMCs, obtained from a glioma patient whose treatment included an IDH1 peptide vaccine. The sequence is built from TRBV7-2 and TRBJ1-1, with no D gene named confidently. The receptor comes from a woman aged 25 to 39 with glioma. The CDR3 region has the sequence CASSLEERTEAFF. The DNA reads TGTGCCAGCAGCTTAGAGGAGAGAACTGAAGCTTTCTTT.